This T cell receptor (beta chain) was obtained from a study of shared clonotypes between healthy human individuals. General study results and limits: Generally, naive subsets (rather than memory subsets) showed larger estimated richness. Clonotypes not shared had lower generation probabilities than those common to all four donors.

CDR1 SGHVS and CDR2 FQNEAQ come from the germline V gene. Deletions cut 8 bases from V and 6 bases from J, with 17 bases between. The CDR3 runs 14 residues. Comments on this clone: No antigen is known for it.

Every subset had its genomic DNA shared out evenly among several immunoSEQ plates. Sequencing was performed with immunoSEQ multiplex PCR; in TCRdb, only in-frame clones are kept and a portion is missing. The table lists 2,500,000 or so clones, around 90% of them singletons. The chain carries TRBV7-8 and TRBJ2-1; maybe TRBD1 (6 bases). This receptor was obtained from a man aged 18-30 years in good health. Some clones in this sample may be carry-over from other donors' samples. Sequenced material: naive CD4+ T cells from PBMCs. Subset specified: CD45RA+ positively selected. The CDR3 region is CASLDLGRGNEQFF. Written as DNA, the CDR3 is TGTGCCAGCCTTGACTTGGGCAGGGGCAATGAGCAGTTCTTC.